This T cell receptor (beta chain) is from a study of cytomegalovirus exposure and HLA in healthy donors. Study-level information: When 398 donors were genotyped, roughly 80% of them were found to fall in the Caucasian-associated ancestry cluster.

Use of 60 Vbeta and 13 Jbeta primers characterized the PCR. Data came from immunoSEQ multiplex PCR; TCRdb stores just in-frame clones and leaves some out. This table lists under 250,000 clones. Worth noting for this clone: Its specificity is not known.

Whole-study results and caveats: There were some public TCRs occurring in many donors, but most TCR sequences were rare.

The germline gives CDR1 MDHEN, CDR2 SYDVKM. The CDR3 extends over 14 amino acids. Trimming stripped 1 base from V and 3 bases from J, with 9 bases between. The material sequenced was PBMCs. The sequence came from a girl aged 2 to 9 in good health and CMV-seropositive. This chain connects TRBV28 to TRBJ1-2; no firm D call. The CDR3 DNA reads TGTGCCAGCAGTTTATCTTTACTGGACTATGGCTACACCTTC. Its translation: CASSLSLLDYGYTF.